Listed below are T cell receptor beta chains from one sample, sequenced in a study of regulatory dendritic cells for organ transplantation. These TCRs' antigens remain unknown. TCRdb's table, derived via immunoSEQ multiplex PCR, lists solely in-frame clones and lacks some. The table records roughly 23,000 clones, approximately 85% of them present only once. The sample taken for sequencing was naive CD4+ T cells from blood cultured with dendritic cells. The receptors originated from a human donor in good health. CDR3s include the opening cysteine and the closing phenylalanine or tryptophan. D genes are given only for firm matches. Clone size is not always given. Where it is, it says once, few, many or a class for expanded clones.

CDR3aa: CASSPRDSGAADTQYF
CDR3nt: TGTGCCAGCTCACCACGGGACTCTGGGGCTGCAGATACGCAGTATTTT
j_gene: TRBJ2-3
d_gene: NA
v_gene: TRBV18
abundance: NA
len: 16

CDR3aa: CASSEYLTGVGYTF
CDR3nt: TGTGCCAGCAGTGAATATCTGACAGGGGTCGGCTACACCTTC
j_gene: TRBJ1-2
d_gene: TRBD1
v_gene: TRBV25-1
abundance: NA
len: 14

CDR3aa: CASMPGGSTEAFF
CDR3nt: TGTGCCAGTATGCCGGGAGGGAGCACTGAAGCTTTCTTT
j_gene: TRBJ1-1
d_gene: NA
v_gene: TRBV19
abundance: once
len: 13

CDR3aa: CASSYWTGQNNEQFF
CDR3nt: TGTGCCAGCAGCTACTGGACAGGGCAGAACAATGAGCAGTTCTTC
j_gene: TRBJ2-1
d_gene: TRBD1
v_gene: TRBV5-4
abundance: NA
len: 15

CDR3aa: CASSPTGNQPQHF
CDR3nt: TGTGCCAGCTCACCGACAGGGAATCAGCCCCAGCATTTT
j_gene: TRBJ1-5
d_gene: TRBD1
v_gene: TRBV18
abundance: NA
len: 13

CDR3aa: CAILGGVVRERRDYEQYF
CDR3nt: TGTGCCATTTTGGGTGGGGTTGTGCGGGAGCGACGTGACTACGAGCAGTACTTC
j_gene: TRBJ2-7
d_gene: TRBD2
v_gene: TRBV2
abundance: few
len: 18

CDR3aa: CASSSRDRAWTDTQYF
CDR3nt: TGTGCCAGCAGCTCCCGGGACAGGGCTTGGACAGATACGCAGTATTTT
j_gene: TRBJ2-3
d_gene: TRBD1
v_gene: TRBV11-2
abundance: NA
len: 16

CDR3aa: CASSLGVRNQPQHF
CDR3nt: TGTGCCAGCAGCTTGGGTGTCAGAAATCAGCCCCAGCATTTT
j_gene: TRBJ1-5
d_gene: NA
v_gene: TRBV7-2
abundance: NA
len: 14

CDR3aa: CASSFGPGGEKLFF
CDR3nt: TGTGCCAGCAGCTTTGGACCCGGGGGTGAAAAACTGTTTTTT
j_gene: TRBJ1-4
d_gene: NA
v_gene: TRBV5-5
abundance: NA
len: 14

CDR3aa: CASSYSPATNEKLFF
CDR3nt: TGTGCCAGCAGTTACTCTCCTGCAACTAATGAAAAACTGTTTTTT
j_gene: TRBJ1-4
d_gene: NA
v_gene: TRBV6-6
abundance: NA
len: 15

CDR3aa: CASSLGQTNSNQPQHF
CDR3nt: TGTGCCAGTAGTCTCGGACAGACTAATAGCAATCAGCCCCAGCATTTT
j_gene: TRBJ1-5
d_gene: NA
v_gene: TRBV19
abundance: NA
len: 16

CDR3aa: CASSRGWGAEEKLFF
CDR3nt: TGCGCCAGCAGCCGAGGGTGGGGGGCAGAGGAAAAACTGTTTTTT
j_gene: TRBJ1-4
d_gene: NA
v_gene: TRBV4-1
abundance: NA
len: 15

CDR3aa: CASSLGGPVYEQFF
CDR3nt: TGCGCCAGCAGTTTGGGAGGGCCGGTCTATGAGCAGTTCTTC
j_gene: TRBJ2-1
d_gene: TRBD2
v_gene: TRBV5-1
abundance: NA
len: 14

CDR3aa: CASTPQPQETQYF
CDR3nt: TGTGCCAGCACCCCACAGCCCCAAGAGACCCAGTACTTC
j_gene: TRBJ2-5
d_gene: NA
v_gene: TRBV6-1
abundance: NA
len: 13

CDR3aa: CATTEPSAGNNYGYTF
CDR3nt: TGTGCCACCACAGAACCTTCAGCAGGGAACAACTATGGCTACACCTTC
j_gene: TRBJ1-2
d_gene: NA
v_gene: TRBV28
abundance: NA
len: 16

CDR3aa: CASSVHKATNEKLFF
CDR3nt: TGTGCCAGCAGTGTACATAAAGCAACTAATGAAAAACTGTTTTTT
j_gene: TRBJ1-4
d_gene: NA
v_gene: TRBV25-1
abundance: NA
len: 15

CDR3aa: CASSLEGLILAKNIQYF
CDR3nt: TGCGCCAGCAGCTTGGAAGGGTTGATCTTAGCCAAAAACATTCAGTACTTC
j_gene: TRBJ2-4
d_gene: NA
v_gene: TRBV5-1
abundance: NA
len: 17

CDR3aa: CASREESGELFF
CDR3nt: TGTGCCAGCAGGGAAGAGTCTGGGGAGCTGTTTTTT
j_gene: TRBJ2-2
d_gene: NA
v_gene: TRBV11-2
abundance: NA
len: 12

CDR3aa: CASSVRADRGNGYTF
CDR3nt: TGTGCCAGCAGCGTCCGGGCGGACAGGGGAAATGGCTACACCTTC
j_gene: TRBJ1-2
d_gene: TRBD1
v_gene: TRBV6-1
abundance: NA
len: 15

CDR3aa: CASSEYTQYF
CDR3nt: TGTGCCAGCAGTGAGTATACGCAGTATTTT
j_gene: TRBJ2-3
d_gene: NA
v_gene: TRBV2
abundance: once
len: 10

CDR3aa: CASSLISSDGYTF
CDR3nt: TGTGCCAGCAGCCTAATTAGCTCGGATGGCTACACCTTC
j_gene: TRBJ1-2
d_gene: NA
v_gene: TRBV7-9
abundance: few
len: 13

CDR3aa: CASSLRNQPQHF
CDR3nt: TGTGCCAGCAGTTTAAGAAATCAGCCCCAGCATTTT
j_gene: TRBJ1-5
d_gene: NA
v_gene: TRBV28
abundance: NA
len: 12

CDR3aa: CSGRPPSGEQYF
CDR3nt: TGCAGCGGTAGACCCCCCAGTGGCGAGCAGTACTTC
j_gene: TRBJ2-7
d_gene: NA
v_gene: TRBV29-1
abundance: NA
len: 12

CDR3aa: CASRTDNVRQPYYGYTF
CDR3nt: TGTGCCAGCAGAACGGATAATGTTCGACAGCCTTACTATGGCTACACCTTC
j_gene: TRBJ1-2
d_gene: NA
v_gene: TRBV4-2
abundance: NA
len: 17

CDR3aa: CAWSRDGTYEQYF
CDR3nt: TGTGCCTGGAGCCGGGACGGAACCTACGAGCAGTACTTC
j_gene: TRBJ2-7
d_gene: NA
v_gene: TRBV30
abundance: NA
len: 13

CDR3aa: CASRVWGEGTEAFF
CDR3nt: TGTGCCAGCCGGGTCTGGGGAGAGGGGACTGAAGCTTTCTTT
j_gene: TRBJ1-1
d_gene: NA
v_gene: TRBV13
abundance: NA
len: 14

CDR3aa: CATSRYLAYEQYF
CDR3nt: TGTGCCACCAGCAGATATCTAGCGTACGAGCAGTACTTC
j_gene: TRBJ2-7
d_gene: NA
v_gene: TRBV15
abundance: once
len: 13

CDR3aa: CASSLSAGRSNSPLHF
CDR3nt: TGTGCCAGCAGTTTATCAGCAGGCCGATCCAATTCACCCCTCCACTTT
j_gene: TRBJ1-6
d_gene: NA
v_gene: TRBV27
abundance: NA
len: 16

CDR3aa: CASSKRGTGTLNTEAFF
CDR3nt: TGTGCCAGCAGCAAAAGAGGGACAGGGACTTTGAACACTGAAGCTTTCTTT
j_gene: TRBJ1-1
d_gene: TRBD1
v_gene: TRBV7-2
abundance: NA
len: 17

CDR3aa: CASSPRQGNNEKLFF
CDR3nt: TGTGCCAGCAGCCCGAGACAGGGCAATAATGAAAAACTGTTTTTT
j_gene: TRBJ1-4
d_gene: TRBD1
v_gene: TRBV5-4
abundance: NA
len: 15

CDR3aa: CASSESSGGADEQYF
CDR3nt: TGTGCCAGCAGTGAAAGTTCAGGGGGCGCGGACGAGCAGTACTTC
j_gene: TRBJ2-7
d_gene: TRBD1
v_gene: TRBV2
abundance: NA
len: 15

CDR3aa: CASSLTREDTQYF
CDR3nt: TGTGCCAGCAGCTTAACCCGGGAGGATACGCAGTATTTT
j_gene: TRBJ2-3
d_gene: NA
v_gene: TRBV7-3
abundance: NA
len: 13

CDR3aa: CASSGWQNTEAFF
CDR3nt: TGCGCCAGCAGTGGGTGGCAGAACACTGAAGCTTTCTTT
j_gene: TRBJ1-1
d_gene: NA
v_gene: TRBV10-2
abundance: NA
len: 13

CDR3aa: CASSDIPGGYGYTF
CDR3nt: TGTGCCAGCAGTGACATCCCAGGGGGCTATGGCTACACCTTC
j_gene: TRBJ1-2
d_gene: TRBD1
v_gene: TRBV6-4
abundance: NA
len: 14

CDR3aa: CASSLWLAGGVNTQYF
CDR3nt: TGTGCCAGCAGCTTGTGGCTAGCGGGGGGGGTGAATACGCAGTATTTT
j_gene: TRBJ2-3
d_gene: TRBD2
v_gene: TRBV5-4
abundance: NA
len: 16

CDR3aa: CASSLQGPVGNSPLHF
CDR3nt: TGTGCCAGCAGTTTACAGGGGCCAGTAGGGAATTCACCCCTCCACTTT
j_gene: TRBJ1-6
d_gene: NA
v_gene: TRBV28
abundance: NA
len: 16

CDR3aa: CASSPERSGDTQYF
CDR3nt: TGTGCCAGCAGCCCGGAGCGCAGTGGTGATACGCAGTATTTT
j_gene: TRBJ2-3
d_gene: NA
v_gene: TRBV5-4
abundance: NA
len: 14

CDR3aa: CASSSRTGDIEKLFF
CDR3nt: TGTGCCAGCAGTTCCCGGACAGGGGATATTGAAAAACTGTTTTTT
j_gene: TRBJ1-4
d_gene: TRBD1
v_gene: TRBV27
abundance: NA
len: 15

CDR3aa: CASSQDGVRRADNEQFF
CDR3nt: TGTGCCAGCAGCCAAGATGGGGTCCGGAGAGCTGACAATGAGCAGTTCTTC
j_gene: TRBJ2-1
d_gene: NA
v_gene: TRBV4-2
abundance: NA
len: 17

CDR3aa: CASSFKGFGYGYTF
CDR3nt: TGTGCCAGCAGCTTTAAGGGCTTTGGCTATGGCTACACCTTC
j_gene: TRBJ1-2
d_gene: NA
v_gene: TRBV7-2
abundance: NA
len: 14

CDR3aa: CASSIPGELFF
CDR3nt: TGTGCCAGTAGTATACCCGGGGAGCTGTTTTTT
j_gene: TRBJ2-2
d_gene: NA
v_gene: TRBV19
abundance: once
len: 11

CDR3aa: CASGLGSGGGKQYF
CDR3nt: TGTGCTAGTGGTTTGGGATCAGGGGGCGGGAAGCAGTACTTC
j_gene: TRBJ2-7
d_gene: TRBD1
v_gene: TRBV12-5
abundance: NA
len: 14

CDR3aa: CASSPRGLAGGGEQFF
CDR3nt: TGCGCCAGCAGCCCGCGAGGACTAGCGGGAGGCGGGGAGCAGTTCTTC
j_gene: TRBJ2-1
d_gene: TRBD2
v_gene: TRBV4-3
abundance: NA
len: 16

CDR3aa: CAWSMTVRLTEAFF
CDR3nt: TGTGCCTGGAGTATGACAGTGCGCCTCACTGAAGCTTTCTTT
j_gene: TRBJ1-1
d_gene: NA
v_gene: TRBV30
abundance: NA
len: 14

CDR3aa: CAWGTGTATGEKLFF
CDR3nt: NA
j_gene: TRBJ1-4
d_gene: NA
v_gene: TRBV30
abundance: NA
len: 15

CDR3aa: CASSLIRTGKNTGELFF
CDR3nt: TGTGCCAGCAGCTTGATAAGGACAGGGAAGAACACCGGGGAGCTGTTTTTT
j_gene: TRBJ2-2
d_gene: TRBD1
v_gene: TRBV5-5
abundance: NA
len: 17

CDR3aa: CASRGTGGGSPLHF
CDR3nt: TGTGCCAGCAGGGGGACAGGGGGTGGTTCACCCCTCCACTTT
j_gene: TRBJ1-6
d_gene: TRBD1
v_gene: TRBV6-6
abundance: NA
len: 14

CDR3aa: CASSSTGAREKLFF
CDR3nt: TGTGCCAGCAGCAGCACAGGGGCACGGGAAAAACTGTTTTTT
j_gene: TRBJ1-4
d_gene: TRBD1
v_gene: TRBV7-2
abundance: NA
len: 14